This TCR beta chain was profiled in a study of blood T cell repertoires in COVID-19. Study information: Sources were T cells, B-cell-depleted T cells, or PBMCs; the material itself was cDNA or gDNA.

Under the authors' procedure: Nucleated cell counts were estimated from reference gene primer amplification. Some clones are missing from TCRdb's copy, which holds only in-frame ones; the method was immunoSEQ multiplex PCR. Clonal size and the V and J genes are those of that table, whereas D and trimming came from the DNA. The sample lists 55,000 to 65,000 clones, over 70% seen once, with roughly 10% in the top ten. As for this clone: The junction departs from germline at one end; a sequencing error may be responsible.

Germline V gene sequence: CDR1 SSHAT, CDR2 FNYEAQ (reference sequence). This CDR3 spans 13 amino acids. Seattle cases were enrolled at active infection and followed longitudinally. The V gene is TRBV7-7, the J gene TRBJ2-2; D not resolved. Sequenced material: peripheral blood. The receptor was isolated from a man aged 25 to 40 with COVID-19, enrolled during active disease. CDR3 in DNA: TGTGCTAGCAGCTTTAATATAGCCGGGGAGCTGTTTTTT. Translation gives CASSFNIAGELFF.